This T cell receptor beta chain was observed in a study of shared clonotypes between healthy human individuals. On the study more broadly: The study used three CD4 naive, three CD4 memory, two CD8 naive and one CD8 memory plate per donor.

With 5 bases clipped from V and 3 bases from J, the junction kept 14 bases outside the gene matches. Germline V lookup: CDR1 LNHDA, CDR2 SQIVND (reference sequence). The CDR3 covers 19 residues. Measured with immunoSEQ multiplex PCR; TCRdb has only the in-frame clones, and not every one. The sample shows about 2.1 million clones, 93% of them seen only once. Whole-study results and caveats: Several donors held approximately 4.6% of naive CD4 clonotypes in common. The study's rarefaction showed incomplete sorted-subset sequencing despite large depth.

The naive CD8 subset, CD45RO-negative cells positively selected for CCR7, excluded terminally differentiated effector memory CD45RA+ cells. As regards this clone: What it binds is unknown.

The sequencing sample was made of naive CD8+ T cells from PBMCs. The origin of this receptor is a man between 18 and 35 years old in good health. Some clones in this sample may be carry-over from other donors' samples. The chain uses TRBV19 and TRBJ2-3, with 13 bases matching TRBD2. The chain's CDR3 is CASSRTPGTSGDETDTQYF. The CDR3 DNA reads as TGTGCCAGTAGTCGCACCCCCGGGACTAGCGGGGACGAGACAGATACGCAGTATTTT.